These T cell receptor beta chains were read from a single sample in a study of blood T cell repertoires in COVID-19. Here immunoSEQ multiplex PCR was the method, and the copy in TCRdb shows in-frame clones only, minus some. The repertoire consists of fewer than 250,000 clones, with about four fifths occurring once and the leading ten covering 2% to 3%. Sequencing input: peripheral blood. All receptors derive from a woman aged 40 to 49 with active or convalescent COVID-19. Each CDR3 is given with its conserved first and last residue. D genes are given only for firm matches. Part of the rows lack a size; the others show once, few, many or a class for expanded clones.

clone size	J gene	D gene	V gene	CDR3 DNA	CDR3 protein
-	TRBJ2-2	-	TRBV15	TGTGCCACCAGCAGAGGATTTGCGAGCACCGGGGAGCTGTTTTTT	CATSRGFASTGELFF
-	TRBJ1-2	-	TRBV21-1	TGTGCCAGCAGCTCTGGGACACGGGTCCTTAACTATGGCTACACCTTC	CASSSGTRVLNYGYTF
few	TRBJ2-7	TRBD1	TRBV27	TGTGCCAGCAGTTCCCTACAGGGGCTCGAGCAGTACTTC	CASSSLQGLEQYF
-	TRBJ2-2	-	TRBV19	TGTGCCAGTAACGGCCGGGAGAACACCGGGGAGCTGTTTTTT	CASNGRENTGELFF
few	TRBJ2-2	TRBD2	TRBV10-1	TGCGCCAGCAGCCCCTGGACTAGCGGGAGGCGGACCGGGGAGCTGTTTTTT	CASSPWTSGRRTGELFF
-	TRBJ2-5	-	TRBV21-1	TGTGCCAGCAGCAAAAACGGCGGGAGTCCGAGGGAGACCCAGTACTTC	CASSKNGGSPRETQYF
-	TRBJ2-3	-	TRBV19	TGTGCCAGTAGTACCCAACACACAGATACGCAGTATTTT	CASSTQHTDTQYF
-	TRBJ1-1	TRBD1	TRBV6-6	TGTGCCAGCAGCTCCAGGGGGGAGGAAGCTTTCTTT	CASSSRGEEAFF
-	TRBJ2-1	TRBD2	TRBV2	TGTGCCAGCAGTGAAGGGGGACTAGCGAGAAATGAGCAGTTCTTC	CASSEGGLARNEQFF
-	TRBJ2-1	TRBD1	TRBV5-4	TGTGCCAGCAGCTTGTCAGGGGGCAATGAGCAGTTCTTC	CASSLSGGNEQFF
-	TRBJ2-7	-	TRBV7-8	TGTGCCAGCAGCCCAGGGGGGTATGGCTACGAGCAGTACTTC	CASSPGGYGYEQYF
few	TRBJ1-1	TRBD1	TRBV18	TGTGCCAGCTCACCGGGACAGGGTTTAATGAACACTGAAGCTTTCTTT	CASSPGQGLMNTEAFF
few	TRBJ1-2	-	TRBV7-9	TGTGCCAGCAGCCACGCCAGGGTGAACTATGGCTACACCTTC	CASSHARVNYGYTF
-	TRBJ2-5	-	TRBV5-5	TGTGCCAGCAGCTACACGGGGGTCCGGGAGACCCAGTACTTC	CASSYTGVRETQYF
-	TRBJ1-2	TRBD1	TRBV7-9	TGTGCCAGCAGCTTCTATCTTCCAGGGGGCTATGGCTACACCTTC	CASSFYLPGGYGYTF
once	TRBJ2-7	-	TRBV15	TGTGCCACCAGCAGAGGTTGGACAGACGTAACCTACGAGCAGTACTTC	CATSRGWTDVTYEQYF
-	TRBJ2-7	-	TRBV7-9	TGTGCCAGCAGCTCCCCCCCGGGCTACGAGCAGTACTTC	CASSSPPGYEQYF
-	TRBJ2-1	-	TRBV29-1	TGCAGCGTTGAAGGGGGGCCCCAAGGTGAGCAGTTCTTC	CSVEGGPQGEQFF
-	TRBJ1-1	-	TRBV27	TGTGCCAGCAGTTTATCAGGGGACAATCCTGAAGCTTTCTTT	CASSLSGDNPEAFF
-	TRBJ1-5	TRBD1	TRBV6-2/TRBV6-3	TGTGCCAGCAGTACGACAGGGTGGCCCCAGCATTTT	CASSTTGWPQHF
-	TRBJ1-3	-	TRBV4-1	TGCGCCAGCAGCACCCAGGGGCCGTCTGGAAACACCATATATTTT	CASSTQGPSGNTIYF
-	TRBJ2-3	-	TRBV7-9	TGTGCCAGCAGCCCCCGACAGAGCACAGATACGCAGTATTTT	CASSPRQSTDTQYF
-	TRBJ1-4	-	TRBV7-9	TGTGCCAGCAGCCCGAGGACAGCAACTAATGAAAAACTGTTTTTT	CASSPRTATNEKLFF
-	TRBJ2-7	TRBD2	TRBV3-1/TRBV3-2	TGTGCCAGCAGCCAAGAACGAGATGCCGGGACTAGCGTCCCCTACGAGCAGTACTTC	CASSQERDAGTSVPYEQYF
-	TRBJ1-4	TRBD1	TRBV6-5	TGTGCCAGCAGTTACGCAGGGGGCGGAGAAAAACTGTTTTTT	CASSYAGGGEKLFF
-	TRBJ1-1	-	TRBV5-1	TGCGCCAGCAGCAGGGGGACTGAAGCTTTCTTT	CASSRGTEAFF
-	TRBJ1-2	-	TRBV11-2	TGTGCCAGCAGCCCTTGGCAGGGGAGCTATGGCTACACCTTC	CASSPWQGSYGYTF
-	TRBJ2-1	TRBD2	TRBV19	TGTGCCAGTAGTGCCGGGACTAGCGGGACTCGGGAGCAGTTCTTC	CASSAGTSGTREQFF
-	TRBJ1-1	-	TRBV28	TGTGCCAGCAGCCGGACAGTGAACACTGAAGCTTTCTTT	CASSRTVNTEAFF
few	TRBJ1-1	-	TRBV6-5	TGTGCCAGCAGTTACCAGGGCATGAACACTGAAGCTTTCTTT	CASSYQGMNTEAFF
-	TRBJ1-1	-	TRBV14	TGTGCCAGCAGCTCTACAATCGGGACACGGGATTGGCGAGGCACTGAAGCTTTCTTT	CASSSTIGTRDWRGTEAFF
few	TRBJ1-2	-	TRBV29-1	TGCAGCGACGGCCCCGGGAGGGGGAATGGCTACACCTTC	CSDGPGRGNGYTF